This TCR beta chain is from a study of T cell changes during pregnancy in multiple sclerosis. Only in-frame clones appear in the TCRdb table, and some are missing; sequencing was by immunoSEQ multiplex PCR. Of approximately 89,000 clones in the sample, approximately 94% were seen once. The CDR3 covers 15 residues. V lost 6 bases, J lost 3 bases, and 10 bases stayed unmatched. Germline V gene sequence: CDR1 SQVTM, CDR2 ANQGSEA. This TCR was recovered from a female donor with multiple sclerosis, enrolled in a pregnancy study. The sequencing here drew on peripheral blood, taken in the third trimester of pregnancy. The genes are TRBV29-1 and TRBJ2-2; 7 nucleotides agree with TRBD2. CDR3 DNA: TGCAGCGTCGAAAGCCGGGCGGGAGACACCGGGGAGCTGTTTTTT. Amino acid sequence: CSVESRAGDTGELFF.